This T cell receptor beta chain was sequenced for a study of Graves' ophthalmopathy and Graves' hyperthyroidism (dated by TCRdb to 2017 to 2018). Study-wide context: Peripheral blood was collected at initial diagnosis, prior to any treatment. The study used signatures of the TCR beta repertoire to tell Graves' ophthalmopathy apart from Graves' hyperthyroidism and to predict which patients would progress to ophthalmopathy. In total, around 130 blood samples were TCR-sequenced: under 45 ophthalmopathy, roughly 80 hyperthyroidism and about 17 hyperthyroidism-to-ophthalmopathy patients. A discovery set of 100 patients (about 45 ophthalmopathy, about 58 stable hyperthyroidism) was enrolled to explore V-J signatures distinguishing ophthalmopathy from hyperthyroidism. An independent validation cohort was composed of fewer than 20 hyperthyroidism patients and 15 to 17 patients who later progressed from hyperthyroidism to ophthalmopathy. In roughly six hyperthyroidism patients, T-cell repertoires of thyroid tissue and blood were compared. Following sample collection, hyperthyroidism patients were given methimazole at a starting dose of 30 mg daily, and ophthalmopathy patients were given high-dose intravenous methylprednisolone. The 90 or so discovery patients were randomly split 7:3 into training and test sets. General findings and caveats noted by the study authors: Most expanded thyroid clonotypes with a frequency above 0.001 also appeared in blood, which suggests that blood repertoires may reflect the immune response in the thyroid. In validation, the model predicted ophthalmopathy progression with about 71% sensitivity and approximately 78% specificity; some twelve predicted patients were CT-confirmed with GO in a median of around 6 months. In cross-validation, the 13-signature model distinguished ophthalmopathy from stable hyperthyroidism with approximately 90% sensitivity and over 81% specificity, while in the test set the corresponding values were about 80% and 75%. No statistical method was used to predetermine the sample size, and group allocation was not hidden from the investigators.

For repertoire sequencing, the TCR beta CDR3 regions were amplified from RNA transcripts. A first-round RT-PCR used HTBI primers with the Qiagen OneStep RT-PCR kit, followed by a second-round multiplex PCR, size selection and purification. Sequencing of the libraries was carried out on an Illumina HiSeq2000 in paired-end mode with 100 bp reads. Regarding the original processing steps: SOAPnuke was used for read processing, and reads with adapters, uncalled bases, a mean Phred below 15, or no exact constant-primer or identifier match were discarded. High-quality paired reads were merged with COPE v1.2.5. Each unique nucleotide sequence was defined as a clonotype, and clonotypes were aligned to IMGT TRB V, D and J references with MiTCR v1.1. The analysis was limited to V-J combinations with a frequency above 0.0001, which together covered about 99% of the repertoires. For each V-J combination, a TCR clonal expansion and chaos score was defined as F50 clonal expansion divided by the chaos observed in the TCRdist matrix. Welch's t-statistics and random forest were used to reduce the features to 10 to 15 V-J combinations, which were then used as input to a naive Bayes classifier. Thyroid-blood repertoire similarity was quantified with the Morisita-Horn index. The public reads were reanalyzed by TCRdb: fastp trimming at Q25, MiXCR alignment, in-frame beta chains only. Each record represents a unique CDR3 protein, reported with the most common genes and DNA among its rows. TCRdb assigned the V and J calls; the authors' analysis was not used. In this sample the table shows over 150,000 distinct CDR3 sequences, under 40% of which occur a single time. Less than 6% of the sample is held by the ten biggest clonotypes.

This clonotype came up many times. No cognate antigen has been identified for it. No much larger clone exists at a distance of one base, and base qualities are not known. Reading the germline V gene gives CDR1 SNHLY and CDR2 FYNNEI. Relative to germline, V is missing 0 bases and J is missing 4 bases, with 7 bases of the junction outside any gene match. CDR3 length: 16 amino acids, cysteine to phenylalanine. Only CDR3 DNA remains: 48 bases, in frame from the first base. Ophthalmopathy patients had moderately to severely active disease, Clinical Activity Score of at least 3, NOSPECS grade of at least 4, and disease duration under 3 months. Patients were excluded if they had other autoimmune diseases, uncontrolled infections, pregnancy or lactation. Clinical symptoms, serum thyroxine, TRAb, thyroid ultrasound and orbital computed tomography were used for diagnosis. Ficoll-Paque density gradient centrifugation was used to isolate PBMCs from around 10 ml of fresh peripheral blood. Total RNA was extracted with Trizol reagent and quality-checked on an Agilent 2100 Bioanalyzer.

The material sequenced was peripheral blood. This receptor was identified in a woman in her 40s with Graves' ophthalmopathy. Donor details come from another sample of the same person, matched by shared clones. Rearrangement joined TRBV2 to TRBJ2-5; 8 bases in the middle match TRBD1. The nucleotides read TGTGCCAGCAGTGAAGCGAGGACAGGGAACGGAGAGACCCAGTACTTC. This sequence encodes CASSEARTGNGETQYF.